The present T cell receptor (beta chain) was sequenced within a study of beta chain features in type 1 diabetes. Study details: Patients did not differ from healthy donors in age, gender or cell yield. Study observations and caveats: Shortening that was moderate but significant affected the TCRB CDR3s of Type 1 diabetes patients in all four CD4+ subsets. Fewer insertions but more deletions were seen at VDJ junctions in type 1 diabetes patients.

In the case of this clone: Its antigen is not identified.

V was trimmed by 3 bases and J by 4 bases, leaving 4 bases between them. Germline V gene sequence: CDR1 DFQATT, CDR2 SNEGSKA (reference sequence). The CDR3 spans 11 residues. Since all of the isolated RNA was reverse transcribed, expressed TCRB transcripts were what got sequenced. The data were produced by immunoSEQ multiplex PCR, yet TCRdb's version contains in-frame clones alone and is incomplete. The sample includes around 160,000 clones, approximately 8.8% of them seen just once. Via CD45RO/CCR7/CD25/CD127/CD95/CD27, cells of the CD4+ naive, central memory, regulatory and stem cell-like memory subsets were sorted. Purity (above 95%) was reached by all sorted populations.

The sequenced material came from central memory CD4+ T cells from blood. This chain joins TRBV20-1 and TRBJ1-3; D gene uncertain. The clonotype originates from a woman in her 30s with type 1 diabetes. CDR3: CSASFGNTIYF. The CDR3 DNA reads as TGCAGTGCTAGCTTCGGAAACACCATATATTTT.